The TCR beta chain described here comes from a study of Graves' ophthalmopathy and Graves' hyperthyroidism. Looking at the study overall: Over 18 months of follow-up, stable hyperthyroidism required that no ophthalmopathy appear.

The length of the CDR3 is 15 residues. V trimming: 6 bases; J trimming: 5 bases; junction bases outside the gene matches: 7. Looked up from germline, CDR1 is LNHNV and CDR2 is YYDKDF (reference sequence). RNA transcripts yielded amplified TCR beta CDR3 regions. Following a first-round RT-PCR that used HTBI primers, a second-round multiplex PCR was carried out. Each CDR3 protein gets one entry after TCRdb re-called the multiplex PCR reads with MiXCR. This sample has over a million distinct CDR3 sequences, with roughly two fifths found just once. The sample consisted of peripheral blood or thyroid tissue (not recorded which). The V call is TRBV15, the J call TRBJ2-2; 9 positions agree with TRBD1. The clonotype comes from an adult man with Graves' hyperthyroidism. This chain's CDR3 is CATSWNGTGTGELFF. CDR3 bases: TGTGCCACCAGTTGGAACGGGACAGGGACCGGGGAGCTGTTTTTT.